Listed below are T cell receptor beta chains from one sample, sequenced in a study of T cells expressing NK-cell markers. TCRdb reprocessed the 5' RACE reads; each CDR3 protein has one entry and no DNA is given. This sample's table has roughly 420,000 distinct CDR3 sequences. Material for sequencing was blood T cells: a sorted CD56 or NKG2C T cell subset, CD4+ or CD8+ T cells, or bulk PBMC T cells (not recorded which). These receptors all come from a woman aged 18-70 years in good health. CDR3s include the opening cysteine and the closing phenylalanine or tryptophan. Each record gives: J gene, V gene, CDR3 protein.

>TRBJ2-2|TRBV12-3/TRBV12-4
CASSHSGRIDTGELFF
>TRBJ2-1|TRBV11-2
CASSLIARGYNEQFF
>TRBJ1-3|TRBV5-1
CASSLEQAPGNTIYF
>TRBJ2-2|TRBV25-1
CASSEFLGGGDTGELFF
>TRBJ1-4|TRBV4-3
CASSQDLVGTGGRTNEKLFF
>TRBJ2-1|TRBV27
CASSSRLGGNEQFF
>TRBJ1-2|TRBV7-3
CASSLTAGDYGYTF
>TRBJ2-1|TRBV6-5
CASSRANEQFF
>TRBJ2-5|TRBV28
CASSSLDRGRGETQYF
>TRBJ1-5|TRBV4-2
CASSQTGTYNQPQHF
>TRBJ1-2|TRBV6-2/TRBV6-3
CASSYSDAAGGISYGYTF
>TRBJ2-2|TRBV5-1
CASSLMWGTGELFF
>TRBJ2-7|TRBV7-9
CASSLVAGGYEQYF
>TRBJ2-1|TRBV15
CATSRDASGSYNEQFF
>TRBJ2-1|TRBV3-1
CASSEGWRGEDEQFF
>TRBJ2-3|TRBV6-2/TRBV6-3
CASSFLLAGAGDTQYF
>TRBJ2-1|TRBV29-1
CSVEESREQFF
>TRBJ2-4|TRBV6-2/TRBV6-3
CASGQRSASSHHF
>TRBJ1-1|TRBV6-1
CASRGTAGSGTEAFF
>TRBJ2-1|TRBV4-2
CASSQVGQGANEQFF
>TRBJ2-1|TRBV11-2
CASSFEQPGDNEQFF
>TRBJ2-1|TRBV24-1
CATSDPYAREFF
>TRBJ1-4|TRBV20-1
CSARAWGGKLFF